This is a list of T cell receptor beta chains from one sample in a study of vaccination and CD4 T cells after COVID-19. Via MiXCR, TCRdb re-called the PCR reads, giving one row per CDR3 protein. The table lists some 20,000 distinct CDR3 sequences, less than 55% of them singletons, with roughly 17% in the top ten. Their antigens are not known. The sequenced material came from CD4+ T cells from blood, cultured in vitro. The receptors originated from a human donor who had recovered from COVID-19. The CDR3 runs from the conserved cysteine through the conserved F or W. D genes are given only for firm matches. Size values are once, few and many counts, or a class for expanded clones, and some rows have none.

j_call d_call v_call clone_size cdr3_aa cdr3_nt
TRBJ2-2 TRBD1 TRBV20-1 few CSAPRTGLTGELFF TGCAGTGCCCCCAGGACAGGACTCACCGGGGAGCTGTTTTTT
TRBJ2-1 TRBD2 TRBV6-1 . CASSRGLAYNEQFF TGTGCCAGCAGTCGAGGACTAGCGTACAATGAGCAGTTCTTC
TRBJ2-7 TRBD1 TRBV7-9 . CASSLEATGFYEQYF TGTGCCAGCAGCTTAGAGGCGACAGGGTTCTACGAGCAGTACTTC
TRBJ2-5 . TRBV4-2 . CASSQDGTRGEETQYF TGTGCCAGCAGCCAAGATGGAACTAGGGGGGAGGAGACCCAGTACTTC
TRBJ1-6 . TRBV4-2 few CASSQVFGGRREKDSPLHF TGTGCCAGCAGCCAAGTGTTCGGGGGGCGAAGGGAGAAAGATTCACCCCTCCACTTT
TRBJ1-1 TRBD1 TRBV19 . CASSLDRDGNTEAFF TGTGCCAGTAGTCTGGACAGGGATGGGAACACTGAAGCTTTCTTT
TRBJ2-7 TRBD2 TRBV7-2 few CASSPWTSPSYEQYF TGTGCCAGCAGCCCTTGGACTAGCCCCTCCTACGAGCAGTACTTC
TRBJ2-1 TRBD2 TRBV3-1 . CASSQEPSGYNEQFF TGTGCCAGCAGCCAAGAGCCTAGCGGATACAATGAGCAGTTCTTC
TRBJ1-1 . TRBV19 . CASSLTWGVAEAFF TGTGCCAGTAGTCTTACGTGGGGGGTGGCTGAAGCTTTCTTT
TRBJ1-1 . TRBV20-1 few CSAREGTANTEAFF TGCAGTGCTAGAGAGGGGACGGCGAACACTGAAGCTTTCTTT
TRBJ2-1 TRBD2 TRBV20-1 . CSARVSAGVWNEQFF TGCAGTGCTAGAGTCTCGGCGGGAGTGTGGAATGAGCAGTTCTTC
TRBJ1-2 . TRBV28 . CASSLEQALYGYTF TGTGCCAGCAGTTTAGAGCAGGCCCTCTATGGCTACACCTTC
TRBJ2-7 TRBD1 TRBV27 . CASRKQGEGEQYF TGTGCCAGCAGAAAACAGGGGGAAGGCGAGCAGTACTTC
TRBJ2-7 . TRBV6-5 few CASSYRAPVYEQYF TGTGCCAGCAGTTACCGAGCCCCAGTCTACGAGCAGTACTTC
TRBJ2-1 . TRBV15 . CATSRKGYEQFF TGTGCCACCAGCAGAAAAGGTTATGAGCAGTTCTTC
TRBJ2-7 TRBD1 TRBV6-1 . CASGAGTGTYEQYF TGTGCCAGCGGGGCTGGGACAGGGACCTACGAGCAGTACTTC
TRBJ2-1 . TRBV4-1 . CASSPIAVSSYNEQFF TGCGCCAGCAGCCCGATAGCGGTGAGCTCCTACAATGAGCAGTTCTTC
TRBJ2-1 . TRBV20-1 . CSASKSGYGREQFF TGCAGTGCTAGTAAGTCAGGGTACGGTCGTGAGCAGTTCTTC
TRBJ2-1 TRBD2 TRBV7-3 few CASSYSGGSYNEQFF TGTGCCAGCAGCTATAGCGGGGGCTCCTACAATGAGCAGTTCTTC
TRBJ2-2 . TRBV6-1 . CASRINSGTNTGELFF TGTGCCAGCAGAATCAATAGCGGTACTAACACCGGGGAGCTGTTTTTT
TRBJ1-6 TRBD1 TRBV11-2 . CASSLAPRGRIGDSPLHF TGTGCCAGCAGCTTAGCTCCCAGGGGGCGTATCGGAGATTCACCCCTCCACTTT
TRBJ2-5 TRBD1 TRBV4-1 . CASSLTPDRGIAETQYF TGCGCCAGCAGCCTAACTCCGGACAGGGGTATCGCAGAGACCCAGTACTTC
TRBJ1-1 . TRBV18 . CASSPPSTGNTEAFF TGTGCCAGCTCACCACCCAGCACAGGAAACACTGAAGCTTTCTTT
TRBJ1-6 TRBD1 TRBV6-1 few CASSLGQTSSYNSPLHF TGTGCCAGCAGTCTGGGACAGACCAGCTCCTATAATTCACCCCTCCACTTT
TRBJ1-1 . TRBV30 . CAWSTEAFF TGTGCCTGGAGCACTGAAGCTTTCTTT
TRBJ2-7 TRBD1 TRBV15 . CATSRGGQGEIEQYF TGTGCCACCAGCAGGGGGGGACAGGGTGAGATCGAGCAGTACTTC
TRBJ2-7 TRBD1 TRBV5-1 . CASSSSGTGLYEQYF TGCGCCAGCAGCTCATCCGGGACAGGGCTCTACGAGCAGTACTTC
TRBJ2-7 TRBD2 TRBV20-1 . CSTRSGTPDEQYF TGCAGTACCCGTAGCGGGACGCCGGACGAGCAGTACTTC
TRBJ2-1 TRBD2 TRBV5-1 . CASSFSGGQYNEQFF TGCGCCAGCAGCTTTAGCGGGGGTCAGTACAATGAGCAGTTCTTC
TRBJ1-2 TRBD1 TRBV2 few CASSGGGTAYQNYGYTF TGTGCCAGCTCAGGGGGGGGGACGGCGTACCAAAACTATGGCTACACCTTC
TRBJ1-2 . TRBV7-2 once CASSSDGSGGYTF TGTGCCAGCAGCTCGGACGGGTCTGGAGGCTACACCTTC
TRBJ2-3 . TRBV7-2 . CASSRTYPSGGHTDTQYF TGTGCCAGCAGCCGTACATACCCAAGTGGGGGGCACACAGATACGCAGTATTTT
TRBJ1-2 . TRBV7-6 few CASSPSRAANYGYTF TGTGCCAGCAGTCCGAGCAGGGCGGCTAACTATGGCTACACCTTC
TRBJ2-7 . TRBV12-3/TRBV12-4 . CASSLGGPYEQYF TGTGCCAGCAGTTTAGGGGGTCCTTACGAGCAGTACTTC
TRBJ2-7 TRBD2 TRBV20-1 few CSARSSGLGFYEQYF TGCAGTGCTAGAAGTTCGGGACTAGGTTTTTACGAGCAGTACTTC